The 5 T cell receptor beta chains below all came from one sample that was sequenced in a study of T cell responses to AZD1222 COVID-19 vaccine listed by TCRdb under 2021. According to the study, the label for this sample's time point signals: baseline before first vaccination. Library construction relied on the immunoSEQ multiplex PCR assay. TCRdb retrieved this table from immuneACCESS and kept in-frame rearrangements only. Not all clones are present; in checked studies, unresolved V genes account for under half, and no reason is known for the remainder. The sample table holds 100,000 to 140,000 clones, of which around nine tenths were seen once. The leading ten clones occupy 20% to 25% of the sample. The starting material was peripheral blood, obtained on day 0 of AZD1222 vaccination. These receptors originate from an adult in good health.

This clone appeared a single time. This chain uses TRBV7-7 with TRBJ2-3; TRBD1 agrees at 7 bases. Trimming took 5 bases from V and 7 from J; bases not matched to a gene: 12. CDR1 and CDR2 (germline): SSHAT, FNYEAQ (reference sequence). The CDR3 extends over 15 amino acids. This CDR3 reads CASSPGTAGPNTQYF. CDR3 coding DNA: TGTGCCAGCAGCCCCGGGACAGCAGGCCCAAATACGCAGTATTTT.

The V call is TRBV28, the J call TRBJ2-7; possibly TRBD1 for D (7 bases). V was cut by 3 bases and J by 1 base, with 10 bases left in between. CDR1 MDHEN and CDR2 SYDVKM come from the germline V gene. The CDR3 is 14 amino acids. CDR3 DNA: TGTGCCAGCAGTTTTCAGGGGGGATCCTACGAGCAGTACTTC. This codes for CASSFQGGSYEQYF.

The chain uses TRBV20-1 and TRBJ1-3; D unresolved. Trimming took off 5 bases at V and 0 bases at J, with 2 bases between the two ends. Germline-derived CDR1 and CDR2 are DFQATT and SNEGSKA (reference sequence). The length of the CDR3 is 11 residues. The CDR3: CSARSGNTIYF. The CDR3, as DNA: TGCAGTGCTCGCTCTGGAAACACCATATATTTT.

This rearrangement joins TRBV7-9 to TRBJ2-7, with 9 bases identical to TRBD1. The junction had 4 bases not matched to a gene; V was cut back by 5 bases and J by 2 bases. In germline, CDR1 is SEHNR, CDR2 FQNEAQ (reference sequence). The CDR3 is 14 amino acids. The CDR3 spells CASSLGTGPYEQYF. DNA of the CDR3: TGTGCCAGCAGCCTAGGGACAGGGCCCTACGAGCAGTACTTC.

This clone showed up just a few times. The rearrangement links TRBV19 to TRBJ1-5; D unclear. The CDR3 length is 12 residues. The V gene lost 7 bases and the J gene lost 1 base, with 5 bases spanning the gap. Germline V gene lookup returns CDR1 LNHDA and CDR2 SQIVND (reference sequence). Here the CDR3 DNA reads TGTGCCAGTAAGGAAAGCAATCAGCCCCAGCATTTT. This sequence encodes CASKESNQPQHF.